The 25 T cell receptor beta chains listed next were all sequenced from one sample in a study of neoadjuvant anti-PD-1 for oral cavity cancer. Profiling relied on immunoSEQ multiplex PCR, and the TCRdb table lists in-frame clones only, not all of them. This sample carries over 14,000 clones, roughly three quarters of them seen once, and the ten largest clones take about 3%. The source material was PBMCs, sampled before nivolumab (anti-PD-1) treatment. The receptors originated from a person aged 35-79 years with oral cavity squamous cell carcinoma.

This clone occurred a few times. V gene TRBV19 combines with J gene TRBJ2-5, with no clear D. The CDR3 extends over 13 amino acids. Per germline, CDR1 LNHDA and CDR2 SQIVND (reference sequence). V lost 6 bases and J 4 bases, leaving 12 bases between the germline ends. Written as DNA, the CDR3 is TGTGCCAGTAGCCAACCTAATGTAGAGACCCAGTACTTC. This sequence encodes CASSQPNVETQYF.

This chain uses TRBV11-2 with TRBJ2-5; D uncertain. The length of the CDR3 is 13 residues. CDR1 and CDR2 (germline): SGHAT, FQNNGV. The V and J ends lost 1 base and 2 bases respectively, with 5 bases between them. CDR3: CASSLGRQETQYF. The CDR3 DNA reads as TGTGCCAGCAGCTTAGGCAGACAAGAGACCCAGTACTTC.

This clone was observed a few times. CDR3 DNA: TGTGCCAGCAGCGTAGCAGCTTCTCTCAGGGCCGGTTATGGCTACACCTTC. The encoded protein is CASSVAASLRAGYGYTF. This chain links TRBV9 with TRBJ1-2, with a weak D call TRBD1 (5 bases). The length of the CDR3 is 17 residues. Trimming cost V 0 bases and J 5 bases, with 20 bases left between them. Germline V gene data show CDR1 as SGDLS and CDR2 as YYNGEE.

This clone was picked up a small number of times. The rearrangement links TRBV7-9 to TRBJ2-7, with TRBD1 matching over 9 bases. The CDR3 loop spans 15 amino acids. With V trimmed by 5 bases and J by 3 bases, 8 bases remained unmatched. Germline CDR1 SEHNR, CDR2 FQNEAQ (reference sequence). CDR3 in DNA: TGTGCCAGCAGCAAGGAGGGACAGGGTTACTACGAGCAGTACTTC. It yields the protein CASSKEGQGYYEQYF. The variable domain in full, with the rest retrieved from reference TRBV7-9 and TRBJ2-7, is DTGVSQNPRHKITKRGQNVTFRCDPISEHNRLYWYRQTLGQGPEFLTYFQNEAQLEKSRLLSDRFSAERPKGSFSTLEIQRTEQGDSAMYLCASSKEGQGYYEQYFGPGTRLTVT.

This chain joins TRBV19 and TRBJ1-1, with 10 bases aligning to TRBD1. Trimming at V came to 5 bases and at J to 4 bases, leaving 4 bases not matched to a gene. The CDR3 totals 14 residues. Germline V gene sequence: CDR1 LNHDA, CDR2 SQIVND (reference sequence). In nucleotides, the CDR3 is TGTGCCAGTAGTTTCCGGGACAGGGGCACTGAAGCTTTCTTT. Encoded protein: CASSFRDRGTEAFF.

V and J are TRBV25-1 and TRBJ1-2; a weak D match, TRBD1 (6 bases). This CDR3 is built from 11 residues. CDR1 and CDR2 from the germline V gene are MGHDK and SYGVNS. Trimming shortened V by 5 bases and J by 8 bases, and 9 bases separated the two germline ends. CDR3 protein: CASSPGVGYTF. In DNA form, the CDR3 reads TGTGCCAGCAGTCCAGGGGTAGGCTACACCTTC.

This chain links TRBV10-3 with TRBJ1-1; 12 positions agree with TRBD1. This CDR3 has 17 amino acids. V was clipped by 3 bases and J by 8 bases; unmatched bases: 13. Germline V gene lookup returns CDR1 ENHRY and CDR2 SYGVKD. The CDR3 region has the DNA TGTGCCATCAGTGACCCCCATGCCCCGGGACAGGGGGCGGAAGCTTTCTTT. It yields the protein CAISDPHAPGQGAEAFF.

The genes are TRBV6-5 and TRBJ2-7; 11 bases match TRBD1. This CDR3 contains 13 residues. The V gene end was trimmed by 2 bases and the J gene end by 13 bases; junction bases not matched to a gene: 7. Per the germline V gene, CDR1 is MNHEY and CDR2 is SVGAGI. CDR3 amino acids: CASSYGQGASSYF. Written as DNA, the CDR3 is TGTGCCAGCAGTTACGGACAGGGGGCCTCTAGCTACTTC.

CDR3 sequence: CASRNYFTSYKGHNSPLHF. The DNA of the CDR3 is TGTGCCAGCAGGAACTACTTCACTTCGTATAAGGGACATAATTCACCCCTCCACTTT. The V call is TRBV5-6, the J call TRBJ1-6, with D tentatively TRBD1 (5 bases). Trimming removed 5 bases at V and 5 bases at J, with 26 bases between. CDR3 length equals 19 residues. Germline V lookup: CDR1 SGHDT, CDR2 YYEEEE.

The genes are TRBV9 and TRBJ2-1; D unclear. The CDR3 totals 12 residues. Trimming took off 2 bases at V and 9 bases at J, with 9 bases between the two ends. Germline loops: CDR1 SGDLS, CDR2 YYNGEE. The CDR3: CASSVGLAEQFF. The CDR3 DNA sequence: TGTGCCAGCAGCGTGGGGTTAGCTGAGCAGTTCTTC.

The chain combines TRBV27 with TRBJ2-5; 7 bases fit TRBD1. V was clipped by 5 bases and J by 0 bases; unmatched bases: 9. The CDR3 contains 16 residues. Germline V gives CDR1 MNHEY, CDR2 SMNVEV (reference sequence). CDR3: CASSPATGQDQETQYF. The CDR3, as DNA: TGTGCCAGCAGTCCAGCCACAGGACAGGACCAAGAGACCCAGTACTTC.

This chain connects TRBV4-1 to TRBJ1-2, with D unclear. Germline V lookup: CDR1 MGHRA, CDR2 YSYEKL. The V and J ends lost 1 base and 2 bases respectively, with 8 bases between them. CDR3 length: 14 residues. For the CDR3, the DNA is TGCGCCAGCAGCCAAGCGGGAGAGAACTATGGCTACACCTTC. This translates into CASSQAGENYGYTF.

The rearrangement links TRBV7-9 to TRBJ1-4; D possibly corresponds to TRBD1 (6 bases). Germline V gene sequence: CDR1 SEHNR, CDR2 FQNEAQ (reference sequence). The CDR3 runs to 14 residues. V lost 5 bases and J lost 4, with 11 bases in between. The CDR3 sequence is CASSRGQSNEKLFF. CDR3 nucleotides: TGTGCCAGCAGCCGAGGACAGAGTAATGAAAAACTGTTTTTT.

The V call is TRBV5-1, the J call TRBJ1-1, with D maybe TRBD1 (5 bases). Trimming left V 3 bases short and J 7 bases short, with 10 bases between. Germline loops: CDR1 SGHRS, CDR2 YFSETQ. The CDR3 contains 12 residues. This CDR3 reads CASSWGLGEAFF. CDR3 DNA: TGCGCCAGCAGCTGGGGACTGGGTGAAGCTTTCTTT. The full variable domain, its missing parts supplied by reference TRBV5-1 and TRBJ1-1, is KAGVTQTPRYLIKTRGQQVTLSCSPISGHRSVSWYQQTPGQGLQFLFEYFSETQRNKGNFPGRFSGRQFSNSRSEMNVSTLELGDSALYLCASSWGLGEAFFGQGTRLTVV.

The rearrangement uses TRBV5-1 and TRBJ2-3; D is unclear. V lost 0 bases and J 6 bases, leaving 8 bases between the germline ends. The V gene's germline CDR1 is SGHRS and CDR2 YFSETQ. The CDR3 loop spans 13 amino acids. CDR3 sequence: CASSLEVWDTQYF. The CDR3 nucleotides are TGCGCCAGCAGCTTGGAGGTGTGGGATACGCAGTATTTT. Full variable domain (rest looked up from reference TRBV5-1 and TRBJ2-3): KAGVTQTPRYLIKTRGQQVTLSCSPISGHRSVSWYQQTPGQGLQFLFEYFSETQRNKGNFPGRFSGRQFSNSRSEMNVSTLELGDSALYLCASSLEVWDTQYFGPGTRLTVL.

The chain is built from TRBV7-2 and TRBJ2-5, with 8 positions matching TRBD1. This CDR3 spans 15 amino acids. The trim removed 4 bases at V and 7 bases at J, leaving 11 bases unmatched. Germline V gene data show CDR1 as SGHTA and CDR2 as FQGNSA. The CDR3 here is CASSSGTGRRGTQYF. The CDR3 nucleotides read TGTGCCAGCAGCTCAGGGACAGGCCGAAGGGGGACCCAGTACTTC.

The chain employs TRBV2 and TRBJ2-5; no reliable D call. Looked up from germline, CDR1 is SNHLY and CDR2 is FYNNEI. CDR3 length: 10 residues. Trimming stripped 7 bases from V and 4 bases from J, with 4 bases between. The CDR3 here is CASNGETQYF. CDR3 in DNA: TGTGCCAGCAACGGAGAGACCCAGTACTTC. Looking up the rest from reference TRBV2 and TRBJ2-5 gives the full variable domain: EPEVTQTPSHQVTQMGQEVILRCVPISNHLYFYWYRQILGQKVEFLVSFYNNEISEKSEIFDDQFSVERPDGSNFTLKIRSTKLEDSAMYFCASNGETQYFGPGTRLLVL.

V is TRBV27 and J is TRBJ2-7, with 7 positions matching TRBD2. CDR3 length: 14 residues. The J segment lost 5 bases and the V segment lost 5 bases, leaving 9 bases of the junction unmatched. Germline CDR1 reads MNHEY; CDR2 reads SMNVEV (reference sequence). The DNA of the CDR3 is TGTGCCAGCAGTCTCCTCGGGGGGTCCCACGAGCAGTACTTC. This translates into CASSLLGGSHEQYF.

The table lists this clone with a few counts. The gene calls are TRBV2 and TRBJ2-5; a possible D gene is TRBD2 (5 bases). The CDR3 runs 15 residues. Germline V gene sequence: CDR1 SNHLY, CDR2 FYNNEI. With 3 bases removed from V and 4 bases from J, the gap between germline ends came to 15 bases. The CDR3 DNA follows: TGTGCCAGCAGTGAGCGGGCAACCGCCCTAGAGACCCAGTACTTC. It specifies CASSERATALETQYF.

V gene TRBV30 combines with J gene TRBJ2-3; TRBD2 matches at 11 bases. The V gene's germline CDR1 is GTSNPN and CDR2 SVGIG (reference sequence). The CDR3 has 15 amino acids. Trimming at V came to 3 bases and at J to 4 bases, leaving 6 bases not matched to a gene. CDR3 protein: CAWSPISGRADTQYF. The CDR3, as DNA: TGTGCCTGGAGCCCAATTAGCGGGAGGGCAGATACGCAGTATTTT.

This clone came up a few times. CDR3: CASSQDRYARDGYTF. CDR3 in DNA: TGCGCCAGCAGCCAAGACAGGTACGCCCGGGATGGCTACACCTTC. The rearrangement joins TRBV4-1 to TRBJ1-2; no clear D gene. V gave up 0 bases and J gave up 6 bases, with 14 bases separating them. CDR1 and CDR2 from the germline V gene are MGHRA and YSYEKL. This CDR3 has 15 amino acids.

The J gene is TRBJ1-3, the V gene TRBV5-4, with D possibly matching TRBD1 (5 bases). CDR1 is SGHNT and CDR2 is YYREEE in the germline V gene (reference sequence). The V end lost 0 bases, the J end lost 2 bases, and 15 bases lay between the germline ends. The CDR3 spans 17 residues. CDR3 residues: CASSLGHPGDPGNTIYF. In nucleotides, the CDR3 is TGTGCCAGCAGCTTGGGGCATCCGGGGGACCCTGGAAACACCATATATTTT.

The J gene is TRBJ2-5, the V gene TRBV7-8; no definite D call. In germline, CDR1 is SGHVS, CDR2 FQNEAQ. This CDR3 region has 12 residues. Trimming left V 6 bases short and J 5 bases short, with 10 bases between. CDR3 DNA sequence: TGTGCCAGCAGTCTGGGTTGGGAGACCCAGTACTTC. Protein product: CASSLGWETQYF.

This chain connects TRBV13 to TRBJ2-1; 8 bases line up with TRBD1. The CDR3 is 16 residues long. J gave up 8 bases and V 0 bases, and 9 bases lay outside the gene matches. Germline lookup yields CDR1 PRHDT and CDR2 FYEKMQ (reference sequence). The CDR3 is CASSLGRWTGRYEQFF. In DNA form, the CDR3 reads TGTGCCAGCAGCTTAGGCCGGTGGACAGGGCGATATGAGCAGTTCTTC.

Concerning this clone: A junction boundary mismatches the germline segment, possibly from a read error. This sample also contains other DNA sequences that code for the same CDR3. The rearrangement uses TRBV7-6 and TRBJ2-7, with 13 bases aligning to TRBD2. The germline V gene encodes CDR1 SGHVS and CDR2 FNYEAQ. The CDR3 runs 14 residues. In DNA, the CDR3 is TGCGCCAGCAGCTTCGGACTAGCGGGGGACGAGCAGTACTTC. This codes for CASSFGLAGDEQYF.